This is a list of T cell receptor beta chains from one sample in a study of T cell repertoires in cytomegalovirus infection. Their specific antigens are unknown. TCRdb recomputed calls from the reads with MiXCR, one row per CDR3 protein. Of roughly 920,000 distinct CDR3 sequences listed, more than 25% were seen once; the top ten hold 11% to 15%. The sample in question was cultured CD8+ T cells from PBMCs, obtained from culture after CMV antigen stimulation. The receptors here all came from a human donor in good health (CMV status not recorded). Some clones in this sample may be carry-over from other donors' samples. Each CDR3 is given with its conserved first and last residue. The D gene is left open where the match is weak. Part of the rows lack a size; the others show once, few, many or a class for expanded clones.

clone size,CDR3 length,J gene,V gene,D gene,CDR3 DNA,CDR3 protein
.,13,TRBJ2-1,TRBV10-3,TRBD2,TGTGCCAGCGACGGGGATCTAGCGGATGAGCAGTTCTTC,CASDGDLADEQFF
.,15,TRBJ2-3,TRBV18,TRBD1,TGTGCCAACCTTCAGGACAGGGGTGTCGGAGATACGCAGTATTTT,CANLQDRGVGDTQYF
.,14,TRBJ2-3,TRBV7-6,TRBD1,TGTGCCAGCAGCGAAGGGGGCGGCACAGATACGCAGTATTTT,CASSEGGGTDTQYF
.,15,TRBJ2-1,TRBV5-1,TRBD1,TGCGCCAGCAGCTTAAACAGGGGGCAGTACAATGAGCAGTTCTTC,CASSLNRGQYNEQFF
few,15,TRBJ1-1,TRBV12-3/TRBV12-4,.,TGTGCCAGCAGACCACTCTCGACAGTGAACACTGAAGCTTTCTTT,CASRPLSTVNTEAFF
.,14,TRBJ2-5,TRBV10-3,.,TGTGCCATCAGTGAGTCGGTCAGCGTCGAGACCCAGTACTTC,CAISESVSVETQYF
few,14,TRBJ2-7,TRBV12-5,.,TGTGCTAGTGGTTTGGTAGGGGCAGCCTACGAGCAGTACTTC,CASGLVGAAYEQYF
many,18,TRBJ2-1,TRBV7-2,TRBD2,TGTGCCAGCAGCCCCTTCTTTGTCCTAGCGGGGGGGGGGAATGAGCAGTTCTTC,CASSPFFVLAGGGNEQFF
many,15,TRBJ1-6,TRBV6-1,.,TGTGCCAGCAGAGGGGAGAGCTCCTATAATTCACCCCTCCACTTT,CASRGESSYNSPLHF
.,15,TRBJ1-2,TRBV19,.,TGTGCCAGTAGTTCCTCTGCAGGGTCCCTCTATGGCTACACCTTC,CASSSSAGSLYGYTF
.,14,TRBJ2-1,TRBV12-5,.,TGTGCTAGTGGTTTGTTGGGTCACCAAGGGGAGCAGTTCTTC,CASGLLGHQGEQFF
few,17,TRBJ1-1,TRBV4-1,TRBD1,TGCGCCAGCAGCCAAGCCCCGGACAGGTATTATAACACTGAAGCTTTCTTT,CASSQAPDRYYNTEAFF
many,15,TRBJ2-1,TRBV6-2/TRBV6-3,.,TGTGCCAGCACCAACGGGCAGGGCACCTACAATGAGCAGTTCTTC,CASTNGQGTYNEQFF
many,13,TRBJ2-5,TRBV7-2,.,TGTGCCAGCAGCCCTCTTGCCCAAGAGACCCAGTACTTC,CASSPLAQETQYF
.,16,TRBJ2-5,TRBV13,TRBD1,TGTGCCAGCAGCGGTTCGAGGGGGCCCCTCGGGGAGACCCAGTACTTC,CASSGSRGPLGETQYF
.,16,TRBJ2-1,TRBV15,.,TGTGCCACCAGCAGAGAACCGCCCAATAGTGGCGATGAGCAGTTCTTC,CATSREPPNSGDEQFF
.,16,TRBJ1-6,TRBV4-3,TRBD1,TGCGCCAGCAGCCCCGGACAGGGTCCATCCAATTCACCCCACCACTTT,CASSPGQGPSNSPHHF
.,15,TRBJ2-2,TRBV7-8,TRBD2,TGTGCCAACAGGACGGGACTAACCAACACCGGGGAACTGTTTTTT,CANRTGLTNTGELFF
.,15,TRBJ2-1,TRBV7-9,.,TGTGCCAGCAGCGCCCTAGCGCTCCTGAACAATGAGCAGTTCTTC,CASSALALLNNEQFF
.,14,TRBJ1-1,TRBV7-2,.,TGTGCCAGCAGCTTATTCGGCAGTGGCACTGAAGCTTTCTTT,CASSLFGSGTEAFF
few,14,TRBJ1-1,TRBV4-1,.,TGCGCCAGCAGCCAAGATGAAGGGGAAACTGAAGCTTTCTTT,CASSQDEGETEAFF
once,13,TRBJ1-1,TRBV6-2/TRBV6-3,.,TGTGCCAGCAGTGTCACAGGGAGCGCTGAAGCTTTCTTT,CASSVTGSAEAFF
.,14,TRBJ1-6,TRBV20-1,.,TGCAGTGCTAAGGGGGACTATCTAATCTCACCCCTCCACTTT,CSAKGDYLISPLHF
.,15,TRBJ2-1,TRBV6-5,.,TGTGCCAGCAGTTACGACCCGAGCTCCTACAATGAGCAGTTCTTC,CASSYDPSSYNEQFF
many,13,TRBJ1-1,TRBV12-3/TRBV12-4,.,TGTGCCAGCAGTACCACAGGGTTCACTGAAGCTTTCTTT,CASSTTGFTEAFF
many,17,TRBJ2-2,TRBV6-5,TRBD2,TGTGCCAGCAGTTGGTTCGGAGCGGGGGGGCTTCCCGGGGAGCTGTTTTTT,CASSWFGAGGLPGELFF
few,18,TRBJ1-5,TRBV6-2/TRBV6-3,.,TGTGCCAGCAGTTACTCCGTCGAGGACCTAAGGTACAATCAGCCCCAGCATTTT,CASSYSVEDLRYNQPQHF
.,15,TRBJ2-7,TRBV12-3/TRBV12-4,.,TGTGCCAGCAGTTTACCCAGGAGGGGGTCCTACGAGCAGTACTTC,CASSLPRRGSYEQYF
.,12,TRBJ1-2,TRBV20-1,.,TGCAGTGCTAGAGACCATAACTATGGCTACACCTTC,CSARDHNYGYTF
.,16,TRBJ2-1,TRBV20-1,.,TGCAGTGCTAGAGATCTCCCAGCGGCAGGAACAAATGAGCAGTTCTTC,CSARDLPAAGTNEQFF
.,14,TRBJ1-6,TRBV27,.,TGTGCCAGCAGTACAGGGACGGCTAATTCACCCCTCCACTTT,CASSTGTANSPLHF
few,14,TRBJ2-7,TRBV19,.,TGTGCCAGTAGTATAGTTCCGGGACTGAGCGAGCAGTACTTC,CASSIVPGLSEQYF
.,17,TRBJ1-2,TRBV4-3,.,TGCGCCAGCAGCCAAATGTTGGGGATAGCGATTAACTATGGCTACACCTTC,CASSQMLGIAINYGYTF
few,12,TRBJ1-2,TRBV20-1,TRBD1,TGCAGTGCCCAACAGGGGGACTATGGCTACACCTTC,CSAQQGDYGYTF
.,21,TRBJ2-2,TRBV10-1,TRBD2,TGCGCCAGCAGTGCACGCATCCAAATACTAGCGGGGGCCGCGAACACCGGGGAGCTGTTTTTT,CASSARIQILAGAANTGELFF
few,14,TRBJ2-1,TRBV7-9,.,TGTGCCAGCAGCTTCTTTTGGGGTTACAATGAGCAGTTCTTC,CASSFFWGYNEQFF
.,15,TRBJ1-4,TRBV20-1,.,TGCAGTGCGGAGACCTTTAGCAAGATAGGCGAAAAACTGTTTTTT,CSAETFSKIGEKLFF
.,14,TRBJ1-2,TRBV19,TRBD1,TGTGCCAGTAGTATCGGGACAGGGATGAGAGGCTACACCTTC,CASSIGTGMRGYTF
few,15,TRBJ2-4,TRBV3-1,.,TGTGCCAGCAGCCCCTTCGACAGATCCCTCCACATTCAGTACTTC,CASSPFDRSLHIQYF
.,16,TRBJ2-7,TRBV6-8,TRBD2,TGTGCCAGCAACGAAGCCGCGGGGGGGAGTACCTACGAGCAGTACTTC,CASNEAAGGSTYEQYF
few,13,TRBJ1-4,TRBV20-1,.,TGCAGTGCTGAAAATAGCTTTAATGAAAAACTGTTTTTT,CSAENSFNEKLFF
many,16,TRBJ1-6,TRBV6-5,.,TGTGCCAGCAGCTACAGGGAGAGCTCCTATAATTCACCCCTCCACTTT,CASSYRESSYNSPLHF
.,15,TRBJ2-3,TRBV11-3,TRBD2,TGTGCCAGCAGCTTGGGGGGGGGTAGCGCAGATACGCAGTATTTT,CASSLGGGSADTQYF
.,15,TRBJ2-7,TRBV4-1,.,TGCGCCAGCAGCCAAGATCAGGGAGGATCCTACGAGCAGTACTTC,CASSQDQGGSYEQYF
.,15,TRBJ1-1,TRBV27,.,TGTGCCAGCAGTTTATTCCGCAGTAAGTCATCTGAAGCTTTCTTT,CASSLFRSKSSEAFF
many,16,TRBJ2-5,TRBV7-2,.,TGTGCCAGCAGCCCCGTTGGGAGACTAGAACAAGAGACCCAGTACTTC,CASSPVGRLEQETQYF
.,17,TRBJ2-1,TRBV14,.,TGTGCCAGCAGCCAAGTCGGTTTCAGGTCGACTTACAATGAGCAGTTCTTC,CASSQVGFRSTYNEQFF
few,16,TRBJ2-5,TRBV19,TRBD2,TGTGCCAGTAGTATCGGTACGGGGGGTATTCAAGAGACCCAGTACTTC,CASSIGTGGIQETQYF
.,10,TRBJ2-1,TRBV7-9,TRBD2,TGTGCCAGTAGCGGGGCTGAGCAGTTCTTC,CASSGAEQFF
few,17,TRBJ1-2,TRBV7-2,TRBD1,TGTGCCAGCAGTTACCGGGACAGAGTATCTCCTAACTATGGCTACACCTTC,CASSYRDRVSPNYGYTF
few,13,TRBJ1-2,TRBV4-1,.,TGCGCCAGCAGCTATTCATTACAGGGTGAAGACACCTTC,CASSYSLQGEDTF
.,13,TRBJ2-3,TRBV20-1,TRBD2,TGCAGTGCTACTAGCGGGGATTTTGATACGCAGTATTTT,CSATSGDFDTQYF
.,15,TRBJ1-3,TRBV27,.,TGTGCCAGCAGCACCACGGGGTACGGGTCGAACACCATATATTTT,CASSTTGYGSNTIYF
few,17,TRBJ2-1,TRBV2,TRBD2,TGTGCCAGCAGTGAAGGCCCGGGACTAGCGGGGGGAGTCGAGCAGTTCTTC,CASSEGPGLAGGVEQFF
few,13,TRBJ1-5,TRBV2,.,TGTGCCAGCGGGTCGCATAGCAATCAGCCCCAGCATTTT,CASGSHSNQPQHF
many,15,TRBJ1-5,TRBV27,.,TGTGCCAGCAGTTACTCCATGGGAGTGGGCCAGCCCCAGCATTTT,CASSYSMGVGQPQHF
few,15,TRBJ1-1,TRBV12-3/TRBV12-4,.,TGTGCCAGCACCTCCCCCCGGCTTGGGGACACTGAAGCTTTCTTT,CASTSPRLGDTEAFF
few,14,TRBJ1-1,TRBV10-3,TRBD1,TGTGCCATCAGTGGGGGACAGCGAGGCACTGAAGCTTTCTTT,CAISGGQRGTEAFF
few,14,TRBJ1-1,TRBV5-6,TRBD1,TGTGCCAGCAGCTTGGTTTTCGGGACAGTTGAAGCTTTCTTT,CASSLVFGTVEAFF
.,14,TRBJ2-1,TRBV20-1,.,TGCAGTGCTAGGATCGAGGAGACCAACAATGAGCAGTTCTTC,CSARIEETNNEQFF